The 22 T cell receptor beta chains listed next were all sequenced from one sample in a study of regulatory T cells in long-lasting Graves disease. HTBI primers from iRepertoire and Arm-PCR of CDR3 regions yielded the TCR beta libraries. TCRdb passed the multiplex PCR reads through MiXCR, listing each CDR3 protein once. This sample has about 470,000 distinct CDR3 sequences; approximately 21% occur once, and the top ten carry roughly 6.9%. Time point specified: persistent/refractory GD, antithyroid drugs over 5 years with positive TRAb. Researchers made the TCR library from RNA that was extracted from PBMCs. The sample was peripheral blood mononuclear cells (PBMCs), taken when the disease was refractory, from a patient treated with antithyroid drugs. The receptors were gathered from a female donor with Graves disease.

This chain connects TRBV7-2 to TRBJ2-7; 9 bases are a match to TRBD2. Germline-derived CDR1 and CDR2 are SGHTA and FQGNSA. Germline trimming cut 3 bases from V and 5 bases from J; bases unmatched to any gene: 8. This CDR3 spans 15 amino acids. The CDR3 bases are TGTGCCAGCAGCTTGGTCGCGGGAGGGCCTCACGAGCAGTACTTC. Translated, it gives CASSLVAGGPHEQYF.

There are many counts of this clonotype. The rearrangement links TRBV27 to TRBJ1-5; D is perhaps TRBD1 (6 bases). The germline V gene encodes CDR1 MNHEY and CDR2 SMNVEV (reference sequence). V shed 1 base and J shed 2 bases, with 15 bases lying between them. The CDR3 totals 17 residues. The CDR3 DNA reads TGTGCCAGCAGTTTATGGTCCCAGGGGTCGGGCAATCAGCCCCAGCATTTT. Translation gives CASSLWSQGSGNQPQHF.

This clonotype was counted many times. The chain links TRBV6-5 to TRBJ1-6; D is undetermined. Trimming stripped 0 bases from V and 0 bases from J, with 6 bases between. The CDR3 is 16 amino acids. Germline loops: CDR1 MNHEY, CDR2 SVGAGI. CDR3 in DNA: TGTGCCAGCAGTTACTCCTTGAGCTCCTATAATTCACCCCTCCACTTT. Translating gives CASSYSLSSYNSPLHF.

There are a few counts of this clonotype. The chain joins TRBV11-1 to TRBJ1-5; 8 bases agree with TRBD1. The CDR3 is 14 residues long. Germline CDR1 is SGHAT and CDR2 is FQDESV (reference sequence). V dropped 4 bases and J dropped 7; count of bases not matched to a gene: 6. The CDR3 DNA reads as TGTGCCAGCAGCTCAGGGGGCGCCGGGCAGCCCCAGCATTTT. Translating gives CASSSGGAGQPQHF.

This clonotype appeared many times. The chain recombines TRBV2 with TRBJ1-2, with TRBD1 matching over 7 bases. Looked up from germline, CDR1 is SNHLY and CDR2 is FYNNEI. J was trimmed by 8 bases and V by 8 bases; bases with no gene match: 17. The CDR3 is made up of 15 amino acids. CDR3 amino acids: CASLATRGLFEGYTF. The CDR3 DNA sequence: TGTGCCAGCCTCGCTACAAGGGGGCTCTTTGAAGGCTACACCTTC.

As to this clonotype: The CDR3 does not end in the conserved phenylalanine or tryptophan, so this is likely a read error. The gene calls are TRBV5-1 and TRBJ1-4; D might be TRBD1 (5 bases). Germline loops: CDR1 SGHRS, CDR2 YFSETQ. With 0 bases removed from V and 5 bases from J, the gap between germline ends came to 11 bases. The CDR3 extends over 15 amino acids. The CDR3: CASSLAGWINEKLFY. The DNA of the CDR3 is TGCGCCAGCAGCTTGGCAGGGTGGATAAATGAAAAACTGTTTTAT.

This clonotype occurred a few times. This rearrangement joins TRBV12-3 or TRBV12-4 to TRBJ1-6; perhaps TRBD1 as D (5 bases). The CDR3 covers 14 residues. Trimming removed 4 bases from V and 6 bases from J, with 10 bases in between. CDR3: CASSYSGRNSPLHF. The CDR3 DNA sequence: TGTGCCAGCAGTTACTCGGGGCGTAATTCACCCCTCCACTTT.

The CDR3 nucleotides read TGTGCCAGCAGCTTGGGTTTGGGGAAAAACATTCAGTACTTC. It codes for CASSLGLGKNIQYF. The V gene is TRBV5-5, the J gene TRBJ2-4; D unclear. The germline CDR1 and CDR2 sequences are SGHKS and YYEKEE (reference sequence). The V and J ends lost 0 bases and 4 bases respectively, with 8 bases between them. This CDR3 contains 14 residues.

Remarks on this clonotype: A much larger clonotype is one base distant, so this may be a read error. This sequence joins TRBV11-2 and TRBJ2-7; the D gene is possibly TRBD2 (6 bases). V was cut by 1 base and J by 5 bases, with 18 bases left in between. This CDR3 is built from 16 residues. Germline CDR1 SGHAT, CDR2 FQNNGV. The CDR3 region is CASSLVAGGLTNEQYF. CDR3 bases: TGTGCCAGCAGCTTAGTAGCCGGGGGACTTACTAACGAGCAGTACTTC.

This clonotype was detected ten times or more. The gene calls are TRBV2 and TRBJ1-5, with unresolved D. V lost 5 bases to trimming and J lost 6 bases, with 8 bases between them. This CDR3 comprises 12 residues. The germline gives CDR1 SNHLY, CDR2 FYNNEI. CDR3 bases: TGTGCCAGCAGTTACGGGCCTCAGCCCCAGCATTTT. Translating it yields CASSYGPQPQHF.

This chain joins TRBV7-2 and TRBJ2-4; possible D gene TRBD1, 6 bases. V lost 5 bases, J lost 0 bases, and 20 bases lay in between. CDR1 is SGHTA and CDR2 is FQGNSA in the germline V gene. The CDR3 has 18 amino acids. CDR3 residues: CASSPDRWPGVAKNIQYF. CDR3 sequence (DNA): TGTGCCAGCAGCCCCGACCGCTGGCCAGGGGTAGCCAAAAACATTCAGTACTTC.

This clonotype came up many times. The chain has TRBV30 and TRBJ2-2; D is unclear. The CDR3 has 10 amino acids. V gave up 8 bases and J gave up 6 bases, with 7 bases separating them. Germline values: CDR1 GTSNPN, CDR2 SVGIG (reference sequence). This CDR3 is CALISGELFF. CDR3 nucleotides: TGTGCCCTCATCTCCGGGGAGCTGTTTTTT.

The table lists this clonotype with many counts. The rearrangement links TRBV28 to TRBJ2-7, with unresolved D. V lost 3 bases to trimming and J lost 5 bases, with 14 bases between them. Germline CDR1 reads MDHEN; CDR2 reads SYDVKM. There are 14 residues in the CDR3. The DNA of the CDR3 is TGTGCCAGCAGTTTTCCCTCGCAGGCCCACGAGCAGTACTTC. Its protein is CASSFPSQAHEQYF.

The CDR3 nucleotides read TGTGCCAGCAGCCCAGGACTAGCCTTATACAATGAGCAGTTCTTC. This codes for CASSPGLALYNEQFF. The V call is TRBV14, the J call TRBJ2-1; 8 bases align to TRBD2. The CDR3 loop spans 15 amino acids. With V trimmed by 4 bases and J by 4 bases, 6 bases remained unmatched. CDR1 and CDR2 from the germline V gene are SGHDN and FVKESK.

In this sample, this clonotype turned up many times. DNA of the CDR3: TGTGCCAGCAGCCCGTTTACCCGGCAGGCGGCCCTTGTAGGTGAAAAACTGTTTTTT. It codes for CASSPFTRQAALVGEKLFF. The chain is built from TRBV28 and TRBJ1-4; D unclear. The CDR3 is 19 residues long. Per germline, CDR1 MDHEN and CDR2 SYDVKM. The V end lost 6 bases, the J end lost 7 bases, and 30 bases lay between the germline ends.

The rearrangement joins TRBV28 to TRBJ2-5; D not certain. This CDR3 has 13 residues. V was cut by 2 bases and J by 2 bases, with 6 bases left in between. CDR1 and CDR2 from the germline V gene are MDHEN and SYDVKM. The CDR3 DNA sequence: TGTGCCAGCAGTTTAGTATGGCAAGAGACCCAGTACTTC. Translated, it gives CASSLVWQETQYF.

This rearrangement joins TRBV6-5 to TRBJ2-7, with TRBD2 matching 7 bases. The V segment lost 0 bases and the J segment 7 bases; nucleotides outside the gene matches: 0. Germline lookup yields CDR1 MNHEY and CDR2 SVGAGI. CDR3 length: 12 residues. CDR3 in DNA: TGTGCCAGCAGTTACTCTAGCGGGGAGCAGTACTTC. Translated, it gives CASSYSSGEQYF.

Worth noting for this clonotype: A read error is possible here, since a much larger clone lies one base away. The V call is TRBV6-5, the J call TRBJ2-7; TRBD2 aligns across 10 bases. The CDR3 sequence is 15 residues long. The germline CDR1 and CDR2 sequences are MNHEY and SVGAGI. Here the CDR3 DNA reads TGTGGCAGCAGTTACCTCGCTAGCGGGAGCCCCGAGCAGTACTTC. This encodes CGSSYLASGSPEQYF.

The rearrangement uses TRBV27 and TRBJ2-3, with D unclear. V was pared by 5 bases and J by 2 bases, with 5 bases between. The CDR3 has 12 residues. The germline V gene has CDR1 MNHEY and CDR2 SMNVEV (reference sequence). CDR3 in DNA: TGTGCCAGCAGTATCAACACAGATACGCAGTATTTT. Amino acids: CASSINTDTQYF.

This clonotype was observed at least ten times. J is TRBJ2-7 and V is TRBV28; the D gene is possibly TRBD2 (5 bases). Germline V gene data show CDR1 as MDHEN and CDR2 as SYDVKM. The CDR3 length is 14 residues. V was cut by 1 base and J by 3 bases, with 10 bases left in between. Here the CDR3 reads CASSLSAGFYEQYF. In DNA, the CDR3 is TGTGCCAGCAGTTTATCTGCGGGCTTCTACGAGCAGTACTTC. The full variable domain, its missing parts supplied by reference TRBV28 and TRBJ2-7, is DVKVTQSSRYLVKRTGEKVFLECVQDMDHENMFWYRQDPGLGLRLIYFSYDVKMKEKGDIPEGYSVSREKKERFSLILESASTNQTSMYLCASSLSAGFYEQYFGPGTRLTVT.

CDR3 protein: CASSDRVNSGANVLTF. CDR3 coding DNA: TGTGCCAGCAGCGACAGGGTTAACTCTGGGGCCAACGTCCTGACTTTC. The rearrangement uses TRBV13 and TRBJ2-6; TRBD1 matches 7 bases. Germline V lookup: CDR1 PRHDT, CDR2 FYEKMQ (reference sequence). The CDR3 has 16 amino acids. Losses at the gene ends were 5 bases for V and 0 bases for J; bases not matched to a gene: 4.

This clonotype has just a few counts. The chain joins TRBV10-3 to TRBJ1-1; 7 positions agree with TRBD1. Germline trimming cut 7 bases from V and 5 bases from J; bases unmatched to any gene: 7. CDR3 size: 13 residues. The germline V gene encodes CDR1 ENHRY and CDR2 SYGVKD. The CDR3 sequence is CAITDSTGTEAFF. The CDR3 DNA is TGTGCCATCACCGACTCGACAGGGACTGAAGCTTTCTTT.